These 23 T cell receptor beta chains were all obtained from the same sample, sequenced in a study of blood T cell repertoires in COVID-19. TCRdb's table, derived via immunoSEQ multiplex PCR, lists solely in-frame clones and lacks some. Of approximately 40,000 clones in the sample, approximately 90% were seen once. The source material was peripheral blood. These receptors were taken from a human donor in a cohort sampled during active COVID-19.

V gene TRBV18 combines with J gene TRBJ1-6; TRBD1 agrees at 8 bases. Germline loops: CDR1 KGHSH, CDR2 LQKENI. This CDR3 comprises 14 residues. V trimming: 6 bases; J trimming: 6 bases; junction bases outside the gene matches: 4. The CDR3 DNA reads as TGTGCCAGCTCCCTCGGACAGGGTAATTCACCCCTCCACTTT. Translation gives CASSLGQGNSPLHF.

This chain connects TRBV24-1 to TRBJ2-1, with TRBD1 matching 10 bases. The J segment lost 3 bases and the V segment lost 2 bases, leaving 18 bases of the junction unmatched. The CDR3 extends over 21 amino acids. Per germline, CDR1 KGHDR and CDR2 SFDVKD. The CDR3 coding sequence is TGTGCCACCAGTGATTCCGACCCCCCGGGACAGGGGAAGGGATACTACAATGAGCAGTTCTTC. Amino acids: CATSDSDPPGQGKGYYNEQFF.

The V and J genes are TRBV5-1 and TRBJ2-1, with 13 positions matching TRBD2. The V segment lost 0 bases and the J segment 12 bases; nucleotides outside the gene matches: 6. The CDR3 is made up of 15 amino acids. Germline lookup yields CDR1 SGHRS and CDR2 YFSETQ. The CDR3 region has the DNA TGCGCCAGCAGCTTGGAAGGACTAGCGGGGGCGCTGCAGTTCTTC. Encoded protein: CASSLEGLAGALQFF.

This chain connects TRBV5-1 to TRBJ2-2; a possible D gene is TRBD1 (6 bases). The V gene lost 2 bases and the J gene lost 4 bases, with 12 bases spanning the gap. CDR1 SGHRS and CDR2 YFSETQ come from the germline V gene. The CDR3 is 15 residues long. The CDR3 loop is CASSLVGGPTGELFF. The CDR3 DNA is TGCGCCAGCAGCTTAGTAGGGGGACCCACCGGGGAGCTGTTTTTT.

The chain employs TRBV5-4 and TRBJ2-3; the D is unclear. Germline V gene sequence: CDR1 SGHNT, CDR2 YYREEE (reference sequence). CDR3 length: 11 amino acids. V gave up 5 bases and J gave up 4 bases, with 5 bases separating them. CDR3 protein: CASRQSDTQYF. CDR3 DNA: TGTGCCAGCAGACAGTCAGATACGCAGTATTTT.

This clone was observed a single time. The CDR3 sequence is CAISESSSGGLEQFF. In nucleotides, the CDR3 is TGTGCCATCAGTGAGTCTTCTAGCGGGGGGTTGGAGCAGTTCTTC. This chain links TRBV10-3 with TRBJ2-1, with TRBD2 matching over 11 bases. V gave up 0 bases and J gave up 10 bases; unmatched junction bases: 5. The V gene's germline CDR1 is ENHRY and CDR2 SYGVKD. The CDR3 contains 15 residues.

Here the CDR3 reads CASSYSRDRGHEQYF. The CDR3, as DNA: TGTGCCAGCAGTTACTCGCGGGACAGGGGTCACGAGCAGTACTTC. The J gene is TRBJ2-7, the V gene TRBV6-5; 10 bases align to TRBD1. Germline V gene lookup returns CDR1 MNHEY and CDR2 SVGAGI. V lost 0 bases and J lost 5; bases outside the gene matches: 4. The CDR3 runs to 15 residues.

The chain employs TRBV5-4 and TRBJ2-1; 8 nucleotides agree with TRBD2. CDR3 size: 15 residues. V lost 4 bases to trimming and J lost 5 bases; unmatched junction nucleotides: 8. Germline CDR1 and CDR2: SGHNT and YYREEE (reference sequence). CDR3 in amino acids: CASSRGGGTDNEQFF. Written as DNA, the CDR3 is TGTGCCAGCAGCAGGGGCGGGGGGACCGACAATGAGCAGTTCTTC.

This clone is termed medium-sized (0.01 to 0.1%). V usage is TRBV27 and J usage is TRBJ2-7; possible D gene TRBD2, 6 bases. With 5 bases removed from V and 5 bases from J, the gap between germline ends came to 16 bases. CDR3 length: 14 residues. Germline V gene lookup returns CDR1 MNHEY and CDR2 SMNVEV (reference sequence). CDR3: CASSPRDFLDEQYF. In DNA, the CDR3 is TGTGCCAGCAGTCCTCGGGACTTTCTTGACGAGCAGTACTTC.

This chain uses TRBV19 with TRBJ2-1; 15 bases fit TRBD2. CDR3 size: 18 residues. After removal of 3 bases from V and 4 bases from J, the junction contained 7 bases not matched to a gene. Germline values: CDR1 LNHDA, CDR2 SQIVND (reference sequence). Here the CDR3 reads CASSMRTSGGARYNEQFF. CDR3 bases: TGTGCCAGTAGTATGAGGACTAGCGGGGGGGCCCGGTACAATGAGCAGTTCTTC.

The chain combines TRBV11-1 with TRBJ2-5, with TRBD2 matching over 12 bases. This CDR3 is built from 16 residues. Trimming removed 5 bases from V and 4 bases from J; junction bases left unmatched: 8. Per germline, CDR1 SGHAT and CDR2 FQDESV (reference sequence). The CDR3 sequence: CASSTKLAGGRETQYF. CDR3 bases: TGTGCCAGCAGCACCAAACTAGCGGGGGGTAGAGAGACCCAGTACTTC.

CDR3 coding DNA: TGTGCCAGCAGCGCTGGACAGGGGAACTACGAGCAGTACTTC. Amino acids: CASSAGQGNYEQYF. This chain uses TRBV11-2 with TRBJ2-7; 9 bases map to TRBD1. The CDR3 is made up of 14 amino acids. Germline-derived CDR1 and CDR2 are SGHAT and FQNNGV. Trimming cost V 5 bases and J 3 bases; bases outside gene matches: 5.

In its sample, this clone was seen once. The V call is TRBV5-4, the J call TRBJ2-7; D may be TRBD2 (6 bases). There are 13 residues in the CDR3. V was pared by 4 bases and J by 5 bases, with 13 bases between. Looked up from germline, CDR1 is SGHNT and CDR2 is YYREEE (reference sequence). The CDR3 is CASSPAGGHEQYF. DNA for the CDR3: TGTGCCAGCAGCCCCGCCGGGGGACACGAGCAGTACTTC.

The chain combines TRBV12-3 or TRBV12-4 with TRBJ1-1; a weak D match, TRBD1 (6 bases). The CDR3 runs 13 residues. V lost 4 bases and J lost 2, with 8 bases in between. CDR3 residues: CASSWGQNTEAFF. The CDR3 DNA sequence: TGTGCCAGCAGTTGGGGGCAAAACACTGAAGCTTTCTTT.

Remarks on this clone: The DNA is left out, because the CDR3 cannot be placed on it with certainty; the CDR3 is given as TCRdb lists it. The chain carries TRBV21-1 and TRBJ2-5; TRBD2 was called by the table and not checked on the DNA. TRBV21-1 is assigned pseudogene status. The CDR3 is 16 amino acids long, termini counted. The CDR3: CASSKEVGGGAETQYF.

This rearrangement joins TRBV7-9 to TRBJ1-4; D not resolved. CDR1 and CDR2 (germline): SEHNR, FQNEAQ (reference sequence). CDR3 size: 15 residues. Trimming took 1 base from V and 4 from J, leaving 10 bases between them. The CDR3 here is CASSLDSFYNEKLFF. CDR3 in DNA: TGTGCCAGCAGCTTAGACAGCTTCTATAATGAAAAACTGTTTTTT. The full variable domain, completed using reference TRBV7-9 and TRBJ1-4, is DTGVSQNPRHKITKRGQNVTFRCDPISEHNRLYWYRQTLGQGPEFLTYFQNEAQLEKSRLLSDRFSAERPKGSFSTLEIQRTEQGDSAMYLCASSLDSFYNEKLFFGSGTQLSVL.

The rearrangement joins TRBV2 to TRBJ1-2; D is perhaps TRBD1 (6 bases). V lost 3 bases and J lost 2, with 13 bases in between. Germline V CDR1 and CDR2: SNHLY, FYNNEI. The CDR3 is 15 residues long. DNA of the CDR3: TGTGCCAGCAGTGAGAGGGCAGGGGACAACTATGGCTACACCTTC. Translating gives CASSERAGDNYGYTF.

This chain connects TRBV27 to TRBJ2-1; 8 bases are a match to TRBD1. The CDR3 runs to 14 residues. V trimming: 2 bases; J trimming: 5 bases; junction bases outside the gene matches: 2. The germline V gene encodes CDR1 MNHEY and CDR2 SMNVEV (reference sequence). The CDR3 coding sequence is TGTGCCAGCAGTTTACAGGGGGCCGACAATGAGCAGTTCTTC. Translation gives CASSLQGADNEQFF.

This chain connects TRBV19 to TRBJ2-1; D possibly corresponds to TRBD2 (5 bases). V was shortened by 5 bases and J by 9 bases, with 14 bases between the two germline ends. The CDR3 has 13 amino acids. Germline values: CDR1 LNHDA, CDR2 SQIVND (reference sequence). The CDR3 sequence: CASSHDGELEQFF. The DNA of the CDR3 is TGTGCCAGTAGTCATGACGGGGAGCTTGAGCAGTTCTTC.

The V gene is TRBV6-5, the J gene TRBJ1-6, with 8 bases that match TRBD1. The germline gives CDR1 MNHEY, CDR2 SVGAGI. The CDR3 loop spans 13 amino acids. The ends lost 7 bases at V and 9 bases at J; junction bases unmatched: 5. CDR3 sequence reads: CASKGQGSSPLHF. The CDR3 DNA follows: TGTGCCAGCAAAGGACAGGGATCTTCACCCCTCCACTTT.

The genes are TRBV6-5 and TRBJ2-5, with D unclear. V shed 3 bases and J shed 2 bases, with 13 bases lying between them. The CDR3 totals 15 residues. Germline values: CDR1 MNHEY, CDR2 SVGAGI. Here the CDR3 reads CASSYNRRRQETQYF. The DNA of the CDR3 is TGTGCCAGCAGTTATAATAGACGGAGACAAGAGACCCAGTACTTC.

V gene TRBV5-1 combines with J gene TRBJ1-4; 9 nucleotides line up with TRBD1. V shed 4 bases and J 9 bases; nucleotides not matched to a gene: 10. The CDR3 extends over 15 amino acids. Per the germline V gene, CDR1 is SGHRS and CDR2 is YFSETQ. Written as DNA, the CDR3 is TGCGCCAGCAGCCTAACGGGACAGGGTGTGAAAAAACTGTTTTTT. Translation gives CASSLTGQGVKKLFF.

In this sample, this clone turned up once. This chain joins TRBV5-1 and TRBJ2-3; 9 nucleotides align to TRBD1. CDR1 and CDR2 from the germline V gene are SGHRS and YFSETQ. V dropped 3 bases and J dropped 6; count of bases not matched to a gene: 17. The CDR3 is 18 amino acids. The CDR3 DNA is TGCGCCAGCAGCTCGGGACAGGGACTGTTCTCCCCACACGATACGCAGTATTTT. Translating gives CASSSGQGLFSPHDTQYF.